These 29 T cell receptor beta chains originate from one sample sequenced in a study of blood T cell repertoires in COVID-19. Only in-frame clones appear in the TCRdb table, and some are missing; sequencing was by immunoSEQ multiplex PCR. The data show some 110,000 clones, approximately 89% seen once. The sequenced material came from peripheral blood. These receptors originate from a man aged 40-49 years with acute or convalescent COVID-19.

V and J are TRBV27 and TRBJ2-7, with D maybe TRBD1 (5 bases). The CDR3 contains 14 residues. Trimming removed 4 bases from V and 3 bases from J, with 13 bases in between. Germline CDR1 reads MNHEY; CDR2 reads SMNVEV (reference sequence). The CDR3 coding sequence is TGTGCCAGCAGTTCCCTGCAGGGCCACTACGAGCAGTACTTC. This translates into CASSSLQGHYEQYF.

The V and J genes are TRBV5-1 and TRBJ2-3, with no clear D. CDR3 size: 12 residues. Trimming shortened V by 4 bases and J by 5 bases, and 8 bases separated the two germline ends. Germline V lookup: CDR1 SGHRS, CDR2 YFSETQ. The CDR3 sequence is CASSTNLDTQYF. The CDR3, as DNA: TGCGCCAGCAGCACTAACCTAGATACGCAGTATTTT.

This clone was counted a few times. The V and J genes are TRBV19 and TRBJ2-2, with 7 nucleotides matching TRBD1. The CDR3 runs to 14 residues. V shed 6 bases, J shed 6 bases, and the junction held 7 bases outside the gene matches. Germline V gives CDR1 LNHDA, CDR2 SQIVND (reference sequence). DNA of the CDR3: TGTGCCAGTAGATACCGACAGGGCTCCGGGGAGCTGTTTTTT. Protein: CASRYRQGSGELFF. The variable domain in full, with the rest retrieved from reference TRBV19 and TRBJ2-2, is DGGITQSPKYLFRKEGQNVTLSCEQNLNHDAMYWYRQDPGQGLRLIYYSQIVNDFQKGDIAEGYSVSREKKESFPLTVTSAQKNPTAFYLCASRYRQGSGELFFGEGSRLTVL.

J is TRBJ1-1 and V is TRBV18, with D perhaps TRBD1 (6 bases). The V and J ends lost 5 bases and 5 bases respectively, with 9 bases between them. CDR1 and CDR2 from the germline V gene are KGHSH and LQKENI. There are 12 residues in the CDR3. The CDR3 DNA reads as TGTGCCAGCTCATCTGGACAGACTGAAGCTTTCTTT. Protein sequence: CASSSGQTEAFF. The entire variable domain, with the rest obtained from reference TRBV18 and TRBJ1-1, is as follows: NAGVMQNPRHLVRRRGQEARLRCSPMKGHSHVYWYRQLPEEGLKFMVYLQKENIIDESGMPKERFSAEFPKEGPSILRIQQVVRGDSAAYFCASSSGQTEAFFGQGTRLTVV.

This chain uses TRBV6-4 with TRBJ1-1; D unresolved. With 8 bases removed from V and 0 bases from J, the gap between germline ends came to 13 bases. The CDR3 contains 14 residues. CDR1 and CDR2 (germline): MRHNA, SNTAGT. The CDR3 DNA reads TGTGCCAGCCGGTCTACAGATATGAACACTGAAGCTTTCTTT. It is translated as CASRSTDMNTEAFF.

The chain is built from TRBV7-5 and TRBJ2-3; the table calls TRBD2, which could not be checked here. TRBV7-5 is reported as a pseudogene. The CDR3 is 18 residues long. The DNA of the CDR3 is TGTGCCCTAGGTGAGGGACTAGCGGTTTACCGACGCACAGATACGCAGTATTTT. This translates into CALGEGLAVYRRTDTQYF.

The rearrangement joins TRBV14 to TRBJ2-2; D is unresolved. Trimming took 2 bases from V and 4 from J, leaving 14 bases between them. The CDR3 loop spans 16 amino acids. Per germline, CDR1 SGHDN and CDR2 FVKESK. The CDR3 DNA follows: TGTGCCAGCAGCCAAATCTCGCCTCGGAGCACCGGGGAGCTGTTTTTT. Its protein product is CASSQISPRSTGELFF.

The chain has TRBV5-1 and TRBJ2-1; the match to TRBD1 covers 10 bases. The CDR3 contains 13 residues. J was trimmed by 9 bases and V by 7 bases; bases with no gene match: 7. Looked up from germline, CDR1 is SGHRS and CDR2 is YFSETQ. CDR3 sequence: CASADGTGVEQFF. DNA for the CDR3: TGCGCCAGCGCAGATGGGACAGGGGTTGAGCAGTTCTTC.

V and J are TRBV30 and TRBJ1-1; D ambiguous. CDR1 and CDR2 from the germline V gene are GTSNPN and SVGIG (reference sequence). This CDR3 has 11 amino acids. Trimming took off 4 bases at V and 5 bases at J, with 8 bases between the two ends. The CDR3: CAWIEVTEAFF. The DNA for the CDR3 is TGTGCCTGGATCGAGGTGACTGAAGCTTTCTTT.

This clone was detected only a few times. The genes are TRBV19 and TRBJ2-2; maybe TRBD2 (5 bases). V dropped 4 bases and J dropped 6 bases, with 12 bases sitting between them. The germline CDR1 and CDR2 sequences are LNHDA and SQIVND (reference sequence). The CDR3 runs 14 residues. This chain's CDR3 is CASSKSSWAGELFF. For the CDR3, the DNA is TGTGCCAGTAGTAAGTCTAGCTGGGCCGGGGAGCTGTTTTTT.

The chain employs TRBV7-9 and TRBJ1-1; D is unresolved. V lost 1 base and J lost 2, with 5 bases in between. The CDR3 spans 13 residues. Looked up from germline, CDR1 is SEHNR and CDR2 is FQNEAQ (reference sequence). For the CDR3, the DNA is TGTGCCAGCAGCTTAGAAGCTAACACTGAAGCTTTCTTT. Amino acid sequence: CASSLEANTEAFF.

The chain couples TRBV11-3 to TRBJ2-7, with D tentatively TRBD2 (6 bases). This CDR3 is built from 15 residues. V was pared by 5 bases and J by 4 bases, with 18 bases between. Germline CDR1 reads SGHNT; CDR2 reads YENEEA. This CDR3 is CASSVDPPRGYEQYF. CDR3 DNA: TGTGCCAGCAGCGTCGACCCCCCCCGGGGGTACGAGCAGTACTTC.

The chain joins TRBV14 to TRBJ2-7, with a possible D match to TRBD1 (5 bases). Looked up from germline, CDR1 is SGHDN and CDR2 is FVKESK. The CDR3 contains 13 residues. V shed 0 bases and J shed 4 bases, with 7 bases lying between them. CDR3 in amino acids: CASSQDKGYEQYF. The DNA for the CDR3 is TGTGCCAGCAGCCAAGATAAGGGGTACGAGCAGTACTTC.

This chain connects TRBV9 to TRBJ2-3; TRBD2 aligns across 9 bases. The CDR3 covers 18 residues. Trimming cost V 5 bases and J 2 bases; bases outside gene matches: 15. Germline V gene sequence: CDR1 SGDLS, CDR2 YYNGEE. CDR3 sequence (DNA): TGTGCCAGCAGTCGTAGTAAGGCGGGGGGGTTTAACACAGATACGCAGTATTTT. It yields the protein CASSRSKAGGFNTDTQYF.

In its sample, this clone was seen once. This chain links TRBV12-5 with TRBJ2-3; TRBD2 matches 8 bases. V dropped 4 bases and J dropped 2; count of bases not matched to a gene: 8. The CDR3 loop spans 16 amino acids. Germline CDR1 LGHNT, CDR2 FRNRAP. The CDR3 DNA is TGTGCTAGTGGTTCAGGGGCGGGGGGCGCCACAGATACGCAGTATTTT. Its translation: CASGSGAGGATDTQYF.

The gene calls are TRBV4-1 and TRBJ1-2; tentatively, D is TRBD1 (6 bases). V dropped 2 bases and J dropped 2 bases, with 12 bases sitting between them. Germline V CDR1 and CDR2: MGHRA, YSYEKL. The CDR3 has 15 amino acids. The CDR3: CASSQNRDRNYGYTF. CDR3 coding DNA: TGCGCCAGCAGCCAAAACAGGGACCGAAACTATGGCTACACCTTC.

This chain uses TRBV7-9 with TRBJ1-4; no firm D call. V gave up 5 bases and J gave up 0 bases, with 10 bases separating them. Per germline, CDR1 SEHNR and CDR2 FQNEAQ (reference sequence). The CDR3 has 15 amino acids. The CDR3, as DNA: TGTGCCAGCAGCCTTAGTGTAGCAACTAATGAAAAACTGTTTTTT. Amino acids: CASSLSVATNEKLFF.

The rearrangement uses TRBV6-1 and TRBJ2-3; D might be TRBD2 (5 bases). Germline V lookup: CDR1 MNHNS, CDR2 SASEGT. V was shortened by 2 bases and J by 0 bases, with 9 bases between the two germline ends. The length of the CDR3 is 15 residues. This CDR3 is CASSERGPSTDTQYF. The CDR3 nucleotides are TGTGCCAGCAGTGAACGCGGGCCTAGCACAGATACGCAGTATTTT.

V and J are TRBV5-8 and TRBJ1-5, with 7 bases aligning to TRBD1. This CDR3 is built from 15 residues. Trimming removed 5 bases from V and 2 bases from J; junction bases left unmatched: 7. From germline, CDR1 is SGHTS and CDR2 YDEGEE. Here the CDR3 reads CASRPRGDGNQPQHF. The DNA for the CDR3 is TGTGCCAGCAGACCCAGGGGGGATGGCAATCAGCCCCAGCATTTT.

This clone appeared once. The chain links TRBV20-1 to TRBJ2-1; 11 positions match TRBD2. Germline V gene data show CDR1 as DFQATT and CDR2 as SNEGSKA (reference sequence). J gave up 6 bases and V 3 bases, and 10 bases lay outside the gene matches. The CDR3 contains 16 residues. As DNA, the CDR3 is TGCAGTGCTAGTGATGGGGTACTAGCGGGAGCCAATGAGCAGTTCTTC. Protein product: CSASDGVLAGANEQFF.

V is TRBV4-1 and J is TRBJ1-2; 8 positions agree with TRBD1. This CDR3 region has 15 residues. The V gene end was trimmed by 0 bases and the J gene end by 7 bases; junction bases not matched to a gene: 7. Per germline, CDR1 MGHRA and CDR2 YSYEKL. This chain's CDR3 is CASSQEAGTGIGYTF. DNA for the CDR3: TGCGCCAGCAGCCAAGAGGCCGGGACAGGCATTGGCTACACCTTC.

The genes are TRBV5-1 and TRBJ1-2; D is undetermined. CDR1 SGHRS and CDR2 YFSETQ come from the germline V gene. This CDR3 has 18 amino acids. V was cut by 0 bases and J by 8 bases, with 26 bases left in between. CDR3 in DNA: TGCGCCAGCAGCTTGGGGGGTTCGGCTCCGAATCGCGGGAAGGGCTACACCTTC. This gives the protein CASSLGGSAPNRGKGYTF. Looking up the rest from reference TRBV5-1 and TRBJ1-2 gives the full variable domain: KAGVTQTPRYLIKTRGQQVTLSCSPISGHRSVSWYQQTPGQGLQFLFEYFSETQRNKGNFPGRFSGRQFSNSRSEMNVSTLELGDSALYLCASSLGGSAPNRGKGYTFGSGTRLTVV.

The chain joins TRBV7-9 to TRBJ2-1; D perhaps matches TRBD2 (6 bases). Trimming removed 5 bases at V and 5 bases at J, with 16 bases between. Looked up from germline, CDR1 is SEHNR and CDR2 is FQNEAQ (reference sequence). The CDR3 is made up of 15 amino acids. CDR3 region: CASSQGLDGDNEQFF. The CDR3 DNA sequence: TGTGCCAGCAGCCAGGGACTCGACGGTGACAATGAGCAGTTCTTC.

The chain couples TRBV19 to TRBJ1-2; D is uncertain. The ends were cut back, 3 bases at V and 7 bases at J, with 9 bases in the middle. This CDR3 is built from 12 residues. Germline values: CDR1 LNHDA, CDR2 SQIVND (reference sequence). The CDR3 DNA reads TGTGCCAGTAGTATTCCCCGGGGTGGCTACACCTTC. Its translation is CASSIPRGGYTF.

This chain uses TRBV30 with TRBJ2-1; weak D call: TRBD2 (6 bases). The V gene lost 0 bases and the J gene lost 9 bases, with 9 bases spanning the gap. The germline gives CDR1 GTSNPN, CDR2 SVGIG (reference sequence). This CDR3 is built from 12 residues. DNA of the CDR3: TGTGCCTGGAGTGTAACCGGGGGTGAGCAGTTCTTC. This sequence encodes CAWSVTGGEQFF.

The chain carries TRBV4-1 and TRBJ1-6; possibly TRBD1 for D (6 bases). CDR3 length: 15 amino acids. V was clipped by 1 base and J by 10 bases, with 14 bases between them. Germline values: CDR1 MGHRA, CDR2 YSYEKL. CDR3 DNA: TGCGCCAGCAGCCAAGTGTCTCAGGGGTGGTCACCCCTCCACTTT. This sequence encodes CASSQVSQGWSPLHF.

The J gene is TRBJ2-1, the V gene TRBV6-5; unclear D gene. CDR1 is MNHEY and CDR2 is SVGAGI in the germline V gene. This CDR3 contains 13 residues. The V gene lost 5 bases and the J gene lost 0 bases, with 5 bases spanning the gap. CDR3 amino acids: CASSPSSYNEQFF. CDR3 sequence (DNA): TGTGCCAGCAGTCCGAGCTCCTACAATGAGCAGTTCTTC.

This clone showed up just a few times. The chain couples TRBV12-3 or TRBV12-4 to TRBJ1-5, with a possible D match to TRBD1 (6 bases). Trimming took 5 bases from V and 4 from J, leaving 9 bases between them. This CDR3 is 13 amino acids long. In nucleotides, the CDR3 is TGTGCCAGCAGTCGGACAGCGAATCAGCCCCAGCATTTT. Residues: CASSRTANQPQHF.

V gene TRBV27 combines with J gene TRBJ1-6, with unresolved D. Between the trimmed V and J ends, which lost 7 bases and 1 base, there was a span of 14 bases. Germline assignment: CDR1 MNHEY and CDR2 SMNVEV (reference sequence). This CDR3 region has 16 residues. CDR3: CASTTGSWSYNSPLHF. The CDR3, as DNA: TGTGCCAGCACCACCGGGAGTTGGTCCTATAATTCACCCCTCCACTTT.